The rows below give T cell receptor beta chains drawn from one sample of a study of OX40 agonist ivuxolimab in advanced cancers. Generated by immunoSEQ multiplex PCR, the TCRdb table keeps only in-frame clones and is missing some. The sample includes more than 45,000 clones, 84% of them seen just once. The sample was CD4+ or CD8+ T cells sorted from blood, taken in a trial of the OX40 agonist ivuxolimab. These receptors were obtained from an adult with an advanced solid tumor such as melanoma, head and neck, liver or kidney cancer. CDR3s include the opening cysteine and the closing phenylalanine or tryptophan. A D gene is named only where the DNA matches it firmly. Clone size is not always given. Where it is, it says once, few, many or a class for expanded clones.

j_call | d_call | v_call | clone_size | cdr3_nt | cdr3_aa
TRBJ2-7 | - | TRBV2 | medium-sized | TGTGCCAGCAGCTTCACCAGGGAGCAGTACTTC | CASSFTREQYF
TRBJ2-1 | - | TRBV27 | - | TGTGCCAGCAGCCTAATGATTGGGGAAGGAAATGAGCAGTTCTTC | CASSLMIGEGNEQFF
TRBJ1-1 | TRBD1 | TRBV18 | once | TGTGCCAGCTCAACTTCAGGGGGCATGAACACTGAAGCTTTCTTT | CASSTSGGMNTEAFF
TRBJ2-7 | TRBD1 | TRBV7-2 | - | TGTGCCAGCAGCTTAGCTGTGACAGGGAACTACGAGCAGTACTTC | CASSLAVTGNYEQYF
TRBJ2-2 | TRBD1 | TRBV28 | - | TGTGCCAGCAGTTTCTCCACAGGGGTCACCGGGGAGCTGTTTTTT | CASSFSTGVTGELFF
TRBJ2-7 | - | TRBV7-6 | - | TGTGTCAGCAGCCAACGTCCAGCGGACCTCTCCTACGAGCAGTACTTC | CVSSQRPADLSYEQYF
TRBJ1-6 | - | TRBV30 | - | TGTGCCTGGAGTGTAACACAGGGCAATTCACCCCTCCACTTT | CAWSVTQGNSPLHF
TRBJ2-7 | - | TRBV5-1 | - | TGCGCCAGCAGCCGAGGGGCGCGCGACGAGCAGTACTTC | CASSRGARDEQYF
TRBJ2-7 | - | TRBV28 | - | TGTGCCAGCTGGGGACACGGGGGATACGAGCAGTACTTC | CASWGHGGYEQYF
TRBJ2-3 | - | TRBV30 | once | TGTGCCTGGAGTGTTGGAGGGATTATAGATACGCAGTATTTT | CAWSVGGIIDTQYF
TRBJ2-1 | - | TRBV9 | - | TGTGCCAGCAGCGCCTATGGGACCCCTTGGGACAATGAGCAGTTCTTC | CASSAYGTPWDNEQFF
TRBJ2-1 | TRBD2 | TRBV6-6 | - | TGTGCCAGCAGGTATAGCGGGACACAGTTCTTC | CASRYSGTQFF
TRBJ1-5 | - | TRBV19 | - | TGTGCCAGTAGGGTAGGCACCTATAGCAATCAGCCCCAGCATTTT | CASRVGTYSNQPQHF
TRBJ2-7 | - | TRBV30 | - | TGTGCCTGGAGTCAAGCGTGGGCGCGGGAGCAGTACTTC | CAWSQAWAREQYF